Only one count was recorded for the clone carrying this TCR beta chain. At one boundary the junction diverges from the germline segment, which might be a read error. The data were obtained in a study of CD8+CD57+ T cells in acquired aplastic anemia. About the research overall: Sorted CD4+ and CD8+ cells yielded DNA averaging around 3.2 ug. As sequenced from healthy donors, CD4+ cells averaged around 10 million reads.

Profiles of TCR beta VDJ and CDR3 were generated from a genomic DNA template. MiXCR was run by TCRdb on the reads, yielding one entry per CDR3 protein. The table records hundreds of thousands of distinct CDR3 sequences, about two thirds of them present only once. This receptor was obtained from a human donor in good health, serving as a control. Material for sequencing was sorted CD4+, CD8+, or CD8+CD57+ T cells (not recorded which) from PBMCs.

Here the CDR3 reads CASSVGGQPYSPHF. Written as DNA, the CDR3 is TGTGCCAGCAGCGTGGGTGGACAGCCTTATTCACCCCACTTC. The chain links TRBV9 to TRBJ2-7, with a weak D call TRBD1 (6 bases). CDR1 SGDLS and CDR2 YYNGEE come from the germline V gene. There are 14 residues in the CDR3.